One T cell receptor beta chain is described in this entry. What it binds is unknown. With 3 bases removed from V and 3 bases from J, the gap between germline ends came to 12 bases. Looked up from germline, CDR1 is KGHSH and CDR2 is LQKENI. This CDR3 contains 15 residues. The record originates from a study of identical twins. Findings and limits, study-wide: Compared with unrelated sharing, twin-shared out-of-frame alpha sequences had more low-probability sequences.

Each CDR3 protein is one row after TCRdb ran MiXCR on the 5' RACE reads. Here the sample spans just over 500,000 distinct CDR3 sequences, about 20% being singletons. These data are also associated with another study on T cells expressing NK-cell markers. That source reports: About 1.0-7.0% of CD8+ T cells in roughly six donors belonged to dominant NKG2C+ clonotypes.

Sequenced input: CD4+ T cells sorted from blood. The chain employs TRBV18 and TRBJ2-1, with a weak D call TRBD2 (5 bases). The sequence derives from a woman aged 18-29 years in good health. CDR3 nucleotide sequence: TGTGCCAGCTCACCGTCGCTAGCCGGCTACAATGAGCAGTTCTTC. It translates to CASSPSLAGYNEQFF.